This T cell receptor (beta chain) originates from a study of CD8 T cells in Susac syndrome. Study-wide context: Of the sequenced Susac syndrome patients, about six had active disease and about 8 were in remission. Study-level results: In Susac patients, clonal expansion was not detected in CD4+ cells.

Random hexamers served to reverse transcribe roughly 0.5 to 1 ug RNA. The immunoSEQ assay covered 54 Vbeta and 13 Jbeta segments for CDR3. Each CDR3 protein gets one entry after TCRdb re-called the immunoSEQ multiplex PCR reads with MiXCR. The repertoire holds 200,000 to 250,000 distinct CDR3 sequences, with about 94% as singletons. TEMRA cells were FACS-enriched, with CD8+ and CD4+ T cells isolated negatively. As concerns this clonotype: Its antigen remains unknown.

V was cut by 4 bases and J by 2 bases, with 21 bases left in between. This CDR3 spans 19 amino acids. CDR1 and CDR2 from the germline V gene are SEHNR and FQNEAQ (reference sequence). The receptor comes from a human donor with Susac syndrome. The chain recombines TRBV7-9 with TRBJ1-6, with D unresolved. Sequences were obtained from CD4+ T cells from PBMCs. CDR3 DNA sequence: TGTGCCAGCAGCTCCCCCGCGCTGGGCCCAAGTGCCTATAATTCACCCCTCCACTTT. Translation gives CASSSPALGPSAYNSPLHF.